One sample yielded the 29 T cell receptor beta chains listed below, sequenced in a study of technical replicates of blood from a few donors. The assay was immunoSEQ multiplex PCR, and TCRdb's table has in-frame clones only and misses some. The data show about 56,000 clones, with nearly 95% seen just once and around 3% held by the top ten. Input material: PBMCs. The receptors stem from a human donor in good health. Some clones in this sample may be carry-over from other donors' samples.

This sequence joins TRBV4-2 and TRBJ1-1; D gene ambiguous. The CDR3 is 17 amino acids. V was trimmed by 0 bases and J by 0 bases, leaving 14 bases between them. Germline CDR1 and CDR2: LGHNA and YNFKEQ. The CDR3 loop is CASSQDLGRLMNTEAFF. The CDR3 nucleotides read TGTGCCAGCAGCCAAGATTTGGGCAGGCTCATGAACACTGAAGCTTTCTTT.

This clone was seen only a few times. The chain links TRBV7-3 to TRBJ1-2, with TRBD1 identical over 11 bases. CDR3 length: 15 residues. Germline CDR1 SGHTA, CDR2 FQGTGA. The V gene end was trimmed by 5 bases and the J gene end by 7 bases; junction bases not matched to a gene: 9. In DNA, the CDR3 is TGTGCCAGCAGCATAGCGGGACAGGGGGTCGGTGGCTACACCTTC. This translates into CASSIAGQGVGGYTF.

The chain recombines TRBV5-1 with TRBJ1-3; 11 positions agree with TRBD1. The V gene's germline CDR1 is SGHRS and CDR2 YFSETQ. The CDR3 consists of 17 residues. V lost 4 bases to trimming and J lost 3 bases; unmatched junction nucleotides: 9. Here the CDR3 reads CASSRTGQGAGGNTIYF. CDR3 sequence (DNA): TGCGCCAGCAGCCGAACAGGACAGGGGGCCGGTGGAAACACCATATATTTT.

The chain carries TRBV2 and TRBJ1-2, with a possible D match to TRBD1 (6 bases). Germline CDR1 and CDR2: SNHLY and FYNNEI. The CDR3 has 12 residues. V was pared by 7 bases and J by 7 bases, with 13 bases between. The CDR3 loop is CASMRGAGGYTF. For the CDR3, the DNA is TGTGCCAGCATGCGGGGGGCGGGTGGCTACACCTTC.

The J gene is TRBJ2-1, the V gene TRBV30, with 8 bases that match TRBD2. J lost 8 bases, V lost 3 bases, and 12 bases had no gene match. Per germline, CDR1 GTSNPN and CDR2 SVGIG (reference sequence). The CDR3 extends over 15 amino acids. In DNA, the CDR3 is TGTGCCTGGAGGAGGGGACTAGTCGCAGACTATGAGCAGTTCTTC. The encoded protein is CAWRRGLVADYEQFF.

The chain joins TRBV29-1 to TRBJ2-2; the D is unclear. Trimming removed 6 bases at V and 0 bases at J, with 5 bases between. This CDR3 contains 12 residues. Germline V lookup: CDR1 SQVTM, CDR2 ANQGSEA. The CDR3 coding sequence is TGCAGCGTAACTACGAACACCGGGGAGCTGTTTTTT. Translating it yields CSVTTNTGELFF.

This clone was observed a handful of times. This chain connects TRBV30 to TRBJ2-5; a possible D gene is TRBD2 (6 bases). The germline CDR1 and CDR2 sequences are GTSNPN and SVGIG (reference sequence). The length of the CDR3 is 12 residues. Trimming stripped 5 bases from V and 5 bases from J, with 12 bases between. Here the CDR3 DNA reads TGTGCCTGGTCTCCGAGCGGGGAGACCCAGTACTTC. It codes for CAWSPSGETQYF. The full variable domain, in which reference TRBV30 and TRBJ2-5 provide the parts outside the CDR3, is SQTIHQWPATLVQPVGSPLSLECTVEGTSNPNLYWYRQAAGRGLQLLFYSVGIGQISSEVPQNLSASRPQDRQFILSSKKLLLSDSGFYLCAWSPSGETQYFGPGTRLLVL.

The chain links TRBV9 to TRBJ1-1; D might be TRBD1 (5 bases). Deletions cut 0 bases from V and 5 bases from J, with 11 bases between. Germline CDR1 reads SGDLS; CDR2 reads YYNGEE. This CDR3 has 14 amino acids. The DNA of the CDR3 is TGTGCCAGCAGCGTAGGCTCAGGGATTACTGAAGCTTTCTTT. Its protein is CASSVGSGITEAFF.

The J gene is TRBJ2-1, the V gene TRBV7-2; D gene uncertain. Trimming stripped 3 bases from V and 0 bases from J, with 12 bases between. Germline CDR1 SGHTA, CDR2 FQGNSA. CDR3 length: 16 residues. For the CDR3, the DNA is TGTGCCAGCAGCTTTTTTGCGAAAAGCTCCTACAATGAGCAGTTCTTC. Translating it yields CASSFFAKSSYNEQFF.

V usage is TRBV11-2 and J usage is TRBJ1-1, with 7 bases aligning to TRBD1. This CDR3 contains 13 residues. V trimming: 4 bases; J trimming: 1 base; junction bases outside the gene matches: 0. Germline assignment: CDR1 SGHAT and CDR2 FQNNGV. CDR3 in DNA: TGTGCCAGCAGCTGGGACAGGAACACTGAAGCTTTCTTT. Translating it yields CASSWDRNTEAFF.

The CDR3 protein is CAMRGGGGETQYF. DNA for the CDR3: TGTGCCATGCGAGGTGGGGGCGGCGAGACCCAGTACTTC. The chain employs TRBV10-3 and TRBJ2-5; possible D gene TRBD1, 6 bases. This CDR3 comprises 13 residues. Germline lookup yields CDR1 ENHRY and CDR2 SYGVKD. V shed 9 bases and J shed 5 bases, with 16 bases lying between them.

The J gene is TRBJ2-3, the V gene TRBV9, with 7 bases aligning to TRBD2. The CDR3 contains 15 residues. The J segment lost 1 base and the V segment lost 2 bases, leaving 4 bases of the junction unmatched. The germline V gene encodes CDR1 SGDLS and CDR2 YYNGEE. The chain's CDR3 is CASSVRGVRTDTQYF. CDR3 in DNA: TGTGCCAGCAGCGTCCGGGGGGTACGCACAGATACGCAGTATTTT.

This sequence joins TRBV2 and TRBJ2-1, with 11 bases fitting TRBD2. The germline CDR1 and CDR2 sequences are SNHLY and FYNNEI. With V trimmed by 1 base and J by 7 bases, 6 bases remained unmatched. CDR3 size: 16 residues. The chain's CDR3 is CASSEELAGVWNEQFF. In DNA, the CDR3 is TGTGCCAGCAGTGAAGAACTAGCGGGGGTTTGGAATGAGCAGTTCTTC.

The chain couples TRBV4-1 to TRBJ2-2; 7 positions match TRBD1. Trimming took 7 bases from V and 4 from J; bases not matched to a gene: 6. This CDR3 contains 14 residues. CDR1 and CDR2 (germline): MGHRA, YSYEKL. In nucleotides, the CDR3 is TGCGCCAGCACAGGGACAGTAAGCACCGGGGAGCTGTTTTTT. Its protein is CASTGTVSTGELFF.

The chain carries TRBV6-5 and TRBJ2-3, with D perhaps matching TRBD2 (5 bases). Germline V gene sequence: CDR1 MNHEY, CDR2 SVGAGI. The CDR3 extends over 12 amino acids. The V end lost 2 bases, the J end lost 7 bases, and 7 bases lay between the germline ends. The CDR3 DNA sequence: TGTGCCAGCAGTTACGAGGGTTATACGCAGTATTTT. This sequence encodes CASSYEGYTQYF.

This clone was observed a single time. This chain connects TRBV4-3 to TRBJ2-7, with D perhaps matching TRBD2 (6 bases). V was shortened by 0 bases and J by 3 bases, with 12 bases between the two germline ends. The CDR3 sequence is 15 residues long. Per germline, CDR1 LGHNA and CDR2 YSLEER. The CDR3 coding sequence is TGCGCCAGCAGCCAAGATACTAGCTCCGTCTACGAGCAGTACTTC. Translated, it gives CASSQDTSSVYEQYF.

The chain combines TRBV2 with TRBJ1-2; TRBD1 is a possible D gene (6 bases). Between the trimmed V and J ends, which lost 6 bases and 3 bases, there was a span of 14 bases. CDR3 size: 14 residues. CDR1 SNHLY and CDR2 FYNNEI come from the germline V gene. The CDR3 loop is CASSPQGEDYGYTF. In nucleotides, the CDR3 is TGTGCCAGCAGCCCACAGGGTGAAGACTATGGCTACACCTTC.

This clone was seen a single time. The CDR3 bases are TGTGCTAGTGGTTTGGTACTAGTGGACAGCCTCACGCAGTATTTT. It encodes CASGLVLVDSLTQYF. The chain joins TRBV12-5 to TRBJ2-3; weak D call: TRBD1 (6 bases). Germline CDR1 and CDR2: LGHNT and FRNRAP. This CDR3 contains 15 residues. V shed 0 bases and J shed 9 bases, with 16 bases lying between them.

This chain joins TRBV6-1 and TRBJ2-5, with D maybe TRBD1 (5 bases). Germline-derived CDR1 and CDR2 are MNHNS and SASEGT. V was cut by 1 base and J by 3 bases, with 12 bases left in between. This CDR3 spans 15 amino acids. CDR3 sequence: CASSEVGAREETQYF. In DNA, the CDR3 is TGTGCCAGCAGTGAAGTAGGGGCTAGAGAAGAGACCCAGTACTTC.

The gene calls are TRBV9 and TRBJ2-1; a possible D gene is TRBD2 (5 bases). Germline-derived CDR1 and CDR2 are SGDLS and YYNGEE. This CDR3 contains 15 residues. V lost 4 bases to trimming and J lost 5 bases, with 16 bases between them. CDR3 protein: CASSLRGSGDNEQFF. CDR3 in DNA: TGTGCCAGCAGCCTTCGGGGATCTGGGGACAATGAGCAGTTCTTC.

The rearrangement links TRBV2 to TRBJ2-5; 9 bases fit TRBD2. Germline V gene sequence: CDR1 SNHLY, CDR2 FYNNEI. V lost 0 bases to trimming and J lost 5 bases; unmatched junction nucleotides: 10. The CDR3 extends over 17 amino acids. The CDR3 coding sequence is TGTGCCAGCAGTGAAGCGAATAGCGGGAGAAAGGGGGAGACCCAGTACTTC. Its translation is CASSEANSGRKGETQYF.

This chain links TRBV5-1 with TRBJ2-7; 8 bases match TRBD1. This CDR3 comprises 16 residues. Looked up from germline, CDR1 is SGHRS and CDR2 is YFSETQ. V shed 4 bases and J 1 base; nucleotides not matched to a gene: 10. The chain's CDR3 is CASSNGGQGASYEQYF. The CDR3, as DNA: TGCGCCAGCAGCAATGGGGGGCAGGGGGCGTCCTACGAGCAGTACTTC.

The gene calls are TRBV29-1 and TRBJ2-2; possibly TRBD2 for D (6 bases). The CDR3 covers 13 residues. Trimming left V 7 bases short and J 3 bases short, with 12 bases between. Germline V gene sequence: CDR1 SQVTM, CDR2 ANQGSEA. This CDR3 reads CSARGIDTGELFF. CDR3 coding DNA: TGCAGCGCCCGGGGGATTGACACCGGGGAGCTGTTTTTT.

The chain is built from TRBV2 and TRBJ1-1; D not certain. CDR1 is SNHLY and CDR2 is FYNNEI in the germline V gene. The CDR3 is 13 residues long. Between the trimmed V and J ends, which lost 4 bases and 5 bases, there was a span of 11 bases. CDR3 nucleotides: TGTGCCAGCAGTGGGCCCAGAGGGACTGAAGCTTTCTTT. Its protein is CASSGPRGTEAFF.

This clone was counted once. The rearrangement uses TRBV19 and TRBJ1-5; maybe TRBD1 (6 bases). In germline, CDR1 is LNHDA, CDR2 SQIVND (reference sequence). CDR3 size: 16 residues. The ends were cut back, 1 base at V and 3 bases at J, with 13 bases in the middle. CDR3 protein: CASSIGWGRDNQPQHF. CDR3 sequence (DNA): TGTGCCAGTAGTATAGGCTGGGGGCGCGACAATCAGCCCCAGCATTTT.

The rearrangement links TRBV5-5 to TRBJ2-7; D gene uncertain. Looked up from germline, CDR1 is SGHKS and CDR2 is YYEKEE (reference sequence). The CDR3 has 11 residues. V lost 4 bases to trimming and J lost 3 bases, with 5 bases between them. This CDR3 is CASSADYEQYF. Written as DNA, the CDR3 is TGTGCCAGCAGCGCGGACTACGAGCAGTACTTC.

This chain uses TRBV11-3 with TRBJ1-4; D is perhaps TRBD1 (6 bases). Germline V gene sequence: CDR1 SGHNT, CDR2 YENEEA. This CDR3 comprises 14 residues. V was clipped by 0 bases and J by 10 bases, with 12 bases between them. CDR3 bases: TGTGCCAGCAGCTTAGACCAGGGGCAAGGAAAACTGTTTTTT. The encoded protein is CASSLDQGQGKLFF.

The chain uses TRBV4-1 and TRBJ2-4; weak D call: TRBD2 (6 bases). The length of the CDR3 is 15 residues. Per germline, CDR1 MGHRA and CDR2 YSYEKL. V was pared by 3 bases and J by 0 bases, with 9 bases between. This chain's CDR3 is CASSQGLPAKNIQYF. CDR3 coding DNA: TGCGCCAGCAGCCAGGGACTTCCAGCCAAAAACATTCAGTACTTC.

The chain has TRBV29-1 and TRBJ2-5; possibly TRBD1 for D (6 bases). Germline V gives CDR1 SQVTM, CDR2 ANQGSEA. This CDR3 region has 15 residues. V was cut by 4 bases and J by 2 bases, with 17 bases left in between. Here the CDR3 DNA reads TGCAGCGTTGCCCCCGTCCAGGACAGACAAGAGACCCAGTACTTC. It specifies CSVAPVQDRQETQYF.